One sample yielded the 13 T cell receptor beta chains listed below, sequenced in a study of blood T cell repertoires in COVID-19. Sequencing was performed with immunoSEQ multiplex PCR; in TCRdb, only in-frame clones are kept and a portion is missing. The sample consists of roughly 180,000 clones, roughly 84% of them appearing once. The sample taken for sequencing was peripheral blood. These receptors came from an elderly man with COVID-19, enrolled during active disease.

This clone appeared once. The gene calls are TRBV9 and TRBJ2-3, with 11 bases matching TRBD2. The CDR3 has 15 amino acids. Trimming took 3 bases from V and 6 from J; bases not matched to a gene: 6. CDR1 SGDLS and CDR2 YYNGEE come from the germline V gene. The CDR3 region is CASSAGTSGADTQYF. The CDR3 DNA sequence: TGTGCCAGCAGCGCCGGGACTAGCGGTGCGGATACGCAGTATTTT.

This chain connects TRBV27 to TRBJ2-7; TRBD2 aligns across 9 bases. CDR3 length equals 14 residues. J gave up 7 bases and V 7 bases, and 11 bases lay outside the gene matches. The germline V gene encodes CDR1 MNHEY and CDR2 SMNVEV (reference sequence). For the CDR3, the DNA is TGTGCCAGCAATGGGGGGACTAGCCATTCAGAGCAGTACTTC. The encoded protein is CASNGGTSHSEQYF.

This clone was picked up a small number of times. The CDR3 is CASSLGQGSHNEQFF. CDR3 sequence (DNA): TGTGCCAGCAGCTTAGGCCAGGGGTCCCACAATGAGCAGTTCTTC. The rearrangement links TRBV7-3 to TRBJ2-1; D is perhaps TRBD1 (6 bases). CDR1 and CDR2 (germline): SGHTA, FQGTGA. Trimming shortened V by 2 bases and J by 5 bases, and 13 bases separated the two germline ends. The CDR3 spans 15 residues.

J is TRBJ2-3 and V is TRBV18; TRBD1 agrees at 10 bases. CDR3 size: 16 residues. V shed 0 bases, J shed 8 bases, and the junction held 8 bases outside the gene matches. The germline gives CDR1 KGHSH, CDR2 LQKENI. CDR3 DNA sequence: TGTGCCAGCTCACCACCGGGACAGGGGCCGCAGGGTACGCAGTATTTT. Its protein is CASSPPGQGPQGTQYF.

The chain is built from TRBV6-2 or TRBV6-3 and TRBJ2-1; 9 bases fit TRBD2. The CDR3 extends over 17 amino acids. With V trimmed by 4 bases and J by 5 bases, 12 bases remained unmatched. Germline CDR1 reads MNHEY; CDR2 reads SVGEGT. This chain's CDR3 is CASSSPTLRTSDNEQFF. The CDR3 DNA follows: TGTGCCAGCAGTTCACCCACCCTCCGGACTAGCGACAATGAGCAGTTCTTC.

The chain couples TRBV6-2 or TRBV6-3 to TRBJ2-2; D call uncertain. Trimming pared 4 bases from V and 7 bases from J, leaving 7 bases between. The V gene's germline CDR1 is MNHEY and CDR2 SVGEGT. The CDR3 has 12 amino acids. The CDR3 reads CASSSLVGELFF. DNA of the CDR3: TGTGCCAGCAGTTCCCTAGTCGGGGAGCTGTTTTTT.

CDR3 sequence: CASKREELASRNIQYF. In DNA form, the CDR3 reads TGTGCCAGCAAACGGGAGGAACTAGCAAGTAGAAACATTCAGTACTTC. The rearrangement joins TRBV2 to TRBJ2-4; TRBD2 aligns across 7 bases. Trimming cost V 7 bases and J 6 bases; bases outside gene matches: 15. Germline assignment: CDR1 SNHLY and CDR2 FYNNEI. CDR3 length: 16 amino acids.

This clone was seen only a few times. The CDR3 sequence: CASTHGQRVFTLASGNTIYF. The CDR3 bases are TGTGCCAGCACCCATGGACAAAGGGTCTTTACATTGGCCTCTGGAAACACCATATATTTT. The V gene is TRBV21-1, the J gene TRBJ1-3; TRBD1, the D gene given by the table, was not confirmed from the DNA. TRBV21-1 is a known pseudogene. The CDR3 spans 20 residues.

The chain couples TRBV3-1 (or the pseudogene TRBV3-2) to TRBJ2-7; D ambiguous. V was trimmed by 2 bases and J by 3 bases, leaving 8 bases between them. The germline CDR1 and CDR2 sequences are LGHDT and YNNKEL (reference sequence). The CDR3 contains 13 residues. DNA of the CDR3: TGTGCCAGCAGCCAACAGGAAAACTACGAGCAGTACTTC. Translation: CASSQQENYEQYF.

J is TRBJ1-1 and V is TRBV4-1; D may be TRBD1 (6 bases). In germline, CDR1 is MGHRA, CDR2 YSYEKL. V was pared by 1 base and J by 1 base, with 10 bases between. The CDR3 extends over 15 amino acids. The CDR3 DNA follows: TGCGCCAGCAGCCAAGGAGGGGGATGGAACACTGAAGCTTTCTTT. It translates to CASSQGGGWNTEAFF.

The rearrangement joins TRBV9 to TRBJ1-3, with 7 bases identical to TRBD1. Trimming took 0 bases from V and 4 from J; bases not matched to a gene: 4. The CDR3 totals 15 residues. The germline gives CDR1 SGDLS, CDR2 YYNGEE. The CDR3 sequence: CASSVGGGLGNTIYF. Here the CDR3 DNA reads TGTGCCAGCAGCGTAGGAGGGGGCTTAGGAAACACCATATATTTT.

The chain joins TRBV5-4 to TRBJ1-6; maybe TRBD1 (6 bases). CDR3 size: 13 residues. Germline CDR1 is SGHNT and CDR2 is YYREEE (reference sequence). The V end lost 5 bases, the J end lost 7 bases, and 10 bases lay between the germline ends. As DNA, the CDR3 is TGTGCCAGCAGGGGGGCGGAGAATTCACCCCTCCACTTT. It yields the protein CASRGAENSPLHF.

V gene TRBV28 combines with J gene TRBJ2-7; the D gene is possibly TRBD2 (6 bases). Germline V gene data show CDR1 as MDHEN and CDR2 as SYDVKM. Between the trimmed V and J ends, which lost 7 bases and 3 bases, there was a span of 13 bases. There are 13 residues in the CDR3. The CDR3 sequence is CASNRGINYEQYF. Written as DNA, the CDR3 is TGTGCCAGCAATCGCGGGATCAACTACGAGCAGTACTTC.